Below, one T cell receptor (beta chain) is given with its context. Its specificity is unknown. The data were taken from a study of T cell repertoires in cytomegalovirus infection. Study-wide background: Alongside well-studied HLA-B-restricted CMV epitopes, recently identified HLA-C-restricted CMV epitopes were also used. Both a matching HLA type and CMV infection were indicated by public TCR beta signatures. Findings and caveats of the study: CMV-specific TCR beta clonotypes restricted by HLA-C were the ones dominating the ex vivo response. Using cumulative public TCR beta family frequency, the authors identified those who carried CMV together with the relevant HLA.

Germline V gives CDR1 SGHVS, CDR2 FQNEAQ. Trimming removed 9 bases from V and 2 bases from J, with 16 bases in between. The CDR3 is 14 amino acids. TCRdb re-derived calls from the reads in MiXCR, one entry per CDR3 protein. Altogether 55,000 to 85,000 distinct CDR3 sequences are present, 20% being singletons, with the ten largest covering approximately 68%. This clonotype was sampled from a human donor in good health (CMV status not recorded). Some clones in this sample may be carry-over from other donors' samples. The sample was CD8+ T cells from cultured PBMCs, taken from culture after CMV antigen stimulation. V gene TRBV7-8 combines with J gene TRBJ1-1; a weak D match, TRBD1 (6 bases). The CDR3 sequence is CASTPGTINTEAFF. DNA for the CDR3: TGTGCCAGTACACCCGGGACAATTAACACTGAAGCTTTCTTT.